Shown below are 9 T cell receptor beta chains from a single sample sequenced in a study of neurological immune-mediated disorders. TCRdb processed the 5' RACE reads anew with MiXCR; each CDR3 protein has one entry. The sample records roughly 89,000 distinct CDR3 sequences, 2.5% to 3% being singletons. The sequenced sample consisted of PBMCs. The receptors shown here come from a woman aged 25 to 39 with multiple sclerosis.

This clonotype was detected many times. The V gene is TRBV12-3 or TRBV12-4, the J gene TRBJ2-6; 9 bases are shared with TRBD2. This CDR3 has 17 amino acids. V lost 2 bases, J lost 0 bases, and 2 bases stayed unmatched. The CDR3 reads CASSLLAGASGANVLTF. In DNA form, the CDR3 reads TGTGCCAGCAGTTTATTAGCGGGGGCCTCTGGGGCCAACGTCCTGACTTTC.

This clonotype was observed at least ten times. The V call is TRBV29-1, the J call TRBJ2-7, with TRBD1 matching 10 bases. V lost 2 bases and J lost 5; bases outside the gene matches: 6. The CDR3 covers 14 residues. Germline V gives CDR1 SQVTM, CDR2 ANQGSEA. This CDR3 reads CSVEHATGGDEQYF. DNA of the CDR3: TGCAGCGTTGAACACGCGACAGGGGGCGACGAGCAGTACTTC.

This clonotype was seen repeatedly, ten times or more. The chain couples TRBV12-3 or TRBV12-4 to TRBJ2-7; D may correspond to TRBD1 or TRBD2 (5 bases each). The CDR3 sequence is 13 residues long. V lost 7 bases and J 4 bases, leaving 14 bases between the germline ends. CDR3 sequence: CASTPAGTYEQYF. The CDR3 DNA sequence: TGTGCCAGCACCCCGGCAGGGACGTACGAGCAGTACTTC.

The table lists this clonotype with many counts. The chain carries TRBV9 and TRBJ2-7, with TRBD2 matching 9 bases. CDR1 is SGDLS, CDR2 YYNGEE, per germline. V trimming: 0 bases; J trimming: 5 bases; junction bases outside the gene matches: 9. The CDR3 runs to 16 residues. Written as DNA, the CDR3 is TGTGCCAGCAGCGTAGGGCGCGGGAGGGCCATGGACGAGCAGTACTTC. Protein sequence: CASSVGRGRAMDEQYF.

This clonotype has at least ten counts. The chain joins TRBV20-1 to TRBJ1-1; D ambiguous. CDR1 and CDR2 from the germline V gene are DFQATT and SNEGSKA (reference sequence). V gave up 5 bases and J gave up 5 bases, with 18 bases separating them. There are 14 residues in the CDR3. The CDR3 nucleotides read TGCAGTGCTCCCCCTGCGAGTTTTCGGACTGAAGCTTTCTTT. Its protein is CSAPPASFRTEAFF.

There are many counts of this clonotype. The V call is TRBV20-1, the J call TRBJ2-7; 12 nucleotides match TRBD2. J was trimmed by 4 bases and V by 0 bases; bases with no gene match: 19. Germline CDR1 and CDR2: DFQATT and SNEGSKA (reference sequence). The CDR3 runs to 20 residues. CDR3 amino acids: CSARDRKGLAGGPLPYEQYF. CDR3 nucleotide sequence: TGCAGTGCTAGAGATCGAAAGGGGCTAGCGGGAGGGCCCCTACCTTACGAGCAGTACTTC.

This clonotype was seen at least ten times. This rearrangement joins TRBV5-1 to TRBJ1-1; TRBD1 agrees at 8 bases. Germline CDR1 SGHRS, CDR2 YFSETQ. The CDR3 sequence is 15 residues long. The J segment lost 3 bases and the V segment lost 4 bases, leaving 8 bases of the junction unmatched. Here the CDR3 reads CASSPRGRRDTEAFF. The CDR3 bases are TGCGCCAGCAGCCCCAGGGGGCGCAGGGACACTGAAGCTTTCTTT.

This clonotype was found many times. The rearrangement links TRBV10-3 to TRBJ1-5; 8 positions agree with TRBD1. V lost 5 bases to trimming and J lost 4 bases; unmatched junction nucleotides: 4. Germline values: CDR1 ENHRY, CDR2 SYGVKD. CDR3 size: 14 residues. In DNA, the CDR3 is TGTGCCATCAGTAAGACAGGGGATAATCAGCCCCAGCATTTT. Residues: CAISKTGDNQPQHF.

V gene TRBV7-8 combines with J gene TRBJ1-1; 7 bases line up with TRBD1. Looked up from germline, CDR1 is SGHVS and CDR2 is FQNEAQ. The ends lost 5 bases at V and 5 bases at J; junction bases unmatched: 8. The CDR3 is 14 amino acids. The CDR3: CASSGQGGLTEAFF. The CDR3 DNA reads TGTGCCAGCAGCGGTCAAGGGGGCCTGACTGAAGCTTTCTTT.